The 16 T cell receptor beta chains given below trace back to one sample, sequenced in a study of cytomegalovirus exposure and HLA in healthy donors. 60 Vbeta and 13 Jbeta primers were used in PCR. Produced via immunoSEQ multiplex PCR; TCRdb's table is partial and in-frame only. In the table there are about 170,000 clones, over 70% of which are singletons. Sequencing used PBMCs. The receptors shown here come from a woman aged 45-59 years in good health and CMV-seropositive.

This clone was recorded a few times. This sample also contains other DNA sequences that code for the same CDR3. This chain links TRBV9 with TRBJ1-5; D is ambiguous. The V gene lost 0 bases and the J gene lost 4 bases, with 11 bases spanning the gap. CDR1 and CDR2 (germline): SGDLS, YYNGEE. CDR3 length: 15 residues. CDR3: CASSVGSGFNQPQHF. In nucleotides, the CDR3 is TGTGCCAGCAGCGTAGGAAGCGGGTTTAATCAGCCCCAGCATTTT.

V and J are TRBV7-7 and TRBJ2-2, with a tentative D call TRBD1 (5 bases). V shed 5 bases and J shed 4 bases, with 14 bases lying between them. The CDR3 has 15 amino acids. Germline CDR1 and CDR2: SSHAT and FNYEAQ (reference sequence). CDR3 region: CASSVTTEPTGELFF. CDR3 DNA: TGTGCCAGCAGCGTAACGACAGAACCCACCGGGGAGCTGTTTTTT.

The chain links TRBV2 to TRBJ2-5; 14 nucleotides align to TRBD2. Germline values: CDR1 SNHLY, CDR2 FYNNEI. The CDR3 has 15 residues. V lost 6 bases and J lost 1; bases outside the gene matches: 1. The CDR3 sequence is CASRGTSGGQETQYF. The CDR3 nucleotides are TGTGCCAGCAGAGGGACTAGCGGGGGCCAAGAGACCCAGTACTTC.

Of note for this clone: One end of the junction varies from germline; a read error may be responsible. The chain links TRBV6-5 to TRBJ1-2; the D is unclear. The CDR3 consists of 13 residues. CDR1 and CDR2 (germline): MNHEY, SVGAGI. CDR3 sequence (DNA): TGTGCCAGCGGAGGAGCTTCTAACCATGGCTACACCTTC. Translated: CASGGASNHGYTF.

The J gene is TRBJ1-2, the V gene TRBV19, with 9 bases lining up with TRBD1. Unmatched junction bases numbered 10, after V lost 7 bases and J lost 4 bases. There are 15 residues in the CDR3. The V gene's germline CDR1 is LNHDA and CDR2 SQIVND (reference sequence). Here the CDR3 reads CASTAQGAGVYGYTF. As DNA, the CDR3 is TGTGCCAGTACCGCACAGGGGGCCGGCGTCTATGGCTACACCTTC.

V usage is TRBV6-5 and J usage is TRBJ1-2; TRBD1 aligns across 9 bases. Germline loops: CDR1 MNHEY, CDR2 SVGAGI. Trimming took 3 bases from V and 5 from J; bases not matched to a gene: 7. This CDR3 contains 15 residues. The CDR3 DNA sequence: TGTGCCAGCAGTTATTCCGGGACAGGGAGATATGGCTACACCTTC. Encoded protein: CASSYSGTGRYGYTF.

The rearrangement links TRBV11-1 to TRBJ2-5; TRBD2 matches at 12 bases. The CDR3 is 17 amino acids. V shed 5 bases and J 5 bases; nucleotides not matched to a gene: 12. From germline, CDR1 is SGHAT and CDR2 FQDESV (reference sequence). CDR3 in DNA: TGTGCCAGCAGCCCCTCCTCTCTAGCGGGGGGGCCGGAGACCCAGTACTTC. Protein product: CASSPSSLAGGPETQYF.

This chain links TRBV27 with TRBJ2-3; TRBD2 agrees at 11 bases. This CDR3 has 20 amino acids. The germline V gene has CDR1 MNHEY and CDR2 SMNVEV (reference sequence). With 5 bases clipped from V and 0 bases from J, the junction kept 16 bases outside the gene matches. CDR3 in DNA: TGTGCCAGCAGTCTAAGGCAGGGGCTAGCGGGGGGCCTTAGCACAGATACGCAGTATTTT. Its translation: CASSLRQGLAGGLSTDTQYF.

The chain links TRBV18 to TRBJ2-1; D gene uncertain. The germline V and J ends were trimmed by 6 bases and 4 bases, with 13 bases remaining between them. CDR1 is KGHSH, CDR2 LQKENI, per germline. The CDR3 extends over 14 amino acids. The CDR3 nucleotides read TGTGCCAGCTCTCCTTCTACACTATACAATGAGCAGTTCTTC. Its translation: CASSPSTLYNEQFF.

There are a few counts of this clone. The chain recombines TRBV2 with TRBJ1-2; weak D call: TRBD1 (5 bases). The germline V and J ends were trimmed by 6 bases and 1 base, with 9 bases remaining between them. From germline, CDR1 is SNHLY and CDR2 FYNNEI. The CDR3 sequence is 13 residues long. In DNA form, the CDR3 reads TGTGCCAGCAGGGGGCAACTTAACTATGGCTACACCTTC. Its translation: CASRGQLNYGYTF.

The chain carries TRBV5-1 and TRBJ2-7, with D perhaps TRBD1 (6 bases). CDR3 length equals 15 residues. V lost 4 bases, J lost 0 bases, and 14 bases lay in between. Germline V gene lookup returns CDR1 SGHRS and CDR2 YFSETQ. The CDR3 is CASSDQGSSSYEQYF. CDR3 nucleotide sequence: TGCGCCAGCAGCGATCAGGGGTCAAGCTCCTACGAGCAGTACTTC.

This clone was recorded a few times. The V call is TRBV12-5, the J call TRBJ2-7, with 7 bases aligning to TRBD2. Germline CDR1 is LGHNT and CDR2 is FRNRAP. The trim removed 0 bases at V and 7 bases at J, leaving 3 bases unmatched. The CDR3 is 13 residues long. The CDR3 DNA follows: TGTGCTAGTGGTTTGGTACTCGGGGGGGAGCAGTACTTC. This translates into CASGLVLGGEQYF.

The CDR3 DNA is TGCGCCAGCAGTGATGCCGACATGGCAGATACGCAGTATTTT. Translated: CASSDADMADTQYF. The chain carries TRBV10-1 and TRBJ2-3, with no clear D. Per germline, CDR1 WNHNN and CDR2 SYGVQD (reference sequence). This CDR3 has 14 amino acids. Trimming left V 3 bases short and J 4 bases short, with 11 bases between.

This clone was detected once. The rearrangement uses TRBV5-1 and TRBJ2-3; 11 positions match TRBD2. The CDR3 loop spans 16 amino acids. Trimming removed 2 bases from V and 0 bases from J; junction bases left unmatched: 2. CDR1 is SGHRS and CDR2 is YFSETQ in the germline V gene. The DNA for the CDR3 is TGCGCCAGCAGCTTAGGGACTAGCGGTAGCACAGATACGCAGTATTTT. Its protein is CASSLGTSGSTDTQYF.

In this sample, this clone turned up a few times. The CDR3 coding sequence is TGTGCCAGCAGCAACCTTACTCGGGGGGCAGACCAGTACTTC. Translation: CASSNLTRGADQYF. The chain is built from TRBV7-8 and TRBJ2-7; D possibly corresponds to TRBD2 (7 bases). Per germline, CDR1 SGHVS and CDR2 FQNEAQ. Trimming removed 5 bases at V and 10 bases at J, with 21 bases between. The CDR3 totals 14 residues.

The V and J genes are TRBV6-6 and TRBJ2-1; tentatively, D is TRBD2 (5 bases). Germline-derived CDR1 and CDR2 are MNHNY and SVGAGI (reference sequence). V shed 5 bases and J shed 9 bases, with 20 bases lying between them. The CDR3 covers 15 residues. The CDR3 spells CASSHPTEGLLEQFF. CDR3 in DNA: TGTGCCAGCAGTCACCCCACCGAGGGTCTTCTTGAGCAGTTCTTC.